This T cell receptor (beta chain) was found in a study of blood T cell repertoires in COVID-19. V lost 3 bases and J 6 bases, leaving 12 bases between the germline ends. The length of the CDR3 is 14 residues. CDR1 and CDR2 from the germline V gene are SNHLY and FYNNEI. The repertoire was sequenced with immunoSEQ multiplex PCR; TCRdb's copy has only in-frame clones and lacks some. This table has around 390,000 clones, 85% to 90% appearing once. Donors in Cohort 3 counted as recovered after two negative PCRs, clearance, or symptom resolution. The chain carries TRBV2 and TRBJ1-5; perhaps TRBD1 as D (5 bases). Sequenced material: PBMCs or T cells enriched from blood (not recorded which). The TCR originated in a woman between 45 and 60 years old who had recovered from COVID-19. In DNA, the CDR3 is TGTGCCAGCAGTGAGTACAGGCTTGGTCAGCCCCAGCATTTT. As protein: CASSEYRLGQPQHF.